Following are 27 T cell receptor beta chains from one sample sequenced in a study of PD-1 blockade in mismatch repair-deficient tumors. Profiling relied on immunoSEQ multiplex PCR, and the TCRdb table lists in-frame clones only, not all of them. The sample has tens of thousands of clones; almost 85% are singletons. The input for sequencing was peripheral blood, taken 2 weeks after starting pembrolizumab. Source of these receptors: an adult with mismatch repair-deficient cancer.

The V call is TRBV7-2, the J call TRBJ2-3; D ambiguous. Germline V gene sequence: CDR1 SGHTA, CDR2 FQGNSA. The CDR3 has 15 residues. Trimming stripped 4 bases from V and 0 bases from J, with 11 bases between. This CDR3 reads CASSSDGSSTDTQYF. The CDR3 DNA follows: TGTGCCAGCAGCTCGGACGGATCTAGCACAGATACGCAGTATTTT.

This clone came up once. This sequence joins TRBV4-1 and TRBJ2-2; D gene ambiguous. CDR3 length equals 14 residues. Trimming shortened V by 2 bases and J by 4 bases, and 8 bases separated the two germline ends. Germline CDR1 is MGHRA and CDR2 is YSYEKL. The CDR3 spells CASSQTGLTGELFF. The CDR3 DNA is TGCGCCAGCAGCCAAACGGGCCTCACCGGGGAGCTGTTTTTT.

The rearrangement uses TRBV29-1 and TRBJ2-5; 7 bases are shared with TRBD1. Germline V lookup: CDR1 SQVTM, CDR2 ANQGSEA. With 2 bases clipped from V and 5 bases from J, the junction kept 8 bases outside the gene matches. The CDR3 is 14 amino acids. The CDR3 protein is CSVEPRGKRETQYF. CDR3 in DNA: TGCAGCGTTGAACCCAGGGGGAAAAGGGAGACCCAGTACTTC.

V and J are TRBV14 and TRBJ2-7, with 8 bases lining up with TRBD1. The V gene's germline CDR1 is SGHDN and CDR2 FVKESK. The CDR3 sequence is 13 residues long. After removal of 6 bases from V and 3 bases from J, the junction contained 4 bases not matched to a gene. The CDR3 reads CASRGTGGYEQYF. CDR3 sequence (DNA): TGTGCCAGCAGGGGGACAGGCGGCTACGAGCAGTACTTC. The whole variable domain, remainder taken from reference TRBV14 and TRBJ2-7, is EAGVTQFPSHSVIEKGQTVTLRCDPISGHDNLYWYRRVMGKEIKFLLHFVKESKQDESGMPNNRFLAERTGGTYSTLKVQPAELEDSGVYFCASRGTGGYEQYFGPGTRLTVT.

This sequence joins TRBV6-1 and TRBJ1-3; 8 bases match TRBD1. CDR3 size: 15 residues. V was clipped by 6 bases and J by 4 bases; unmatched bases: 8. From germline, CDR1 is MNHNS and CDR2 SASEGT. CDR3 coding DNA: TGTGCCAGCAGGCTAACAGGGGGTTCCGGAAACACCATATATTTT. Protein sequence: CASRLTGGSGNTIYF.

The rearrangement links TRBV9 to TRBJ2-1; 9 nucleotides match TRBD2. V lost 0 bases to trimming and J lost 5 bases; unmatched junction nucleotides: 6. The length of the CDR3 is 16 residues. Germline CDR1 SGDLS, CDR2 YYNGEE. This CDR3 is CASSVGPSGIHNEQFF. The DNA of the CDR3 is TGTGCCAGCAGCGTAGGCCCTAGCGGGATCCACAATGAGCAGTTCTTC.

This clone was detected only a few times. The V and J genes are TRBV4-2 and TRBJ2-7; D is unresolved. The germline V gene has CDR1 LGHNA and CDR2 YNFKEQ. This CDR3 has 16 amino acids. Deletions cut 1 base from V and 3 bases from J, with 16 bases between. CDR3 in DNA: TGTGCCAGCAGCCAAGGGTATATTCTGGGTAACTACGAGCAGTACTTC. This gives the protein CASSQGYILGNYEQYF.

V usage is TRBV7-8 and J usage is TRBJ2-1; D might be TRBD1 (5 bases). CDR1 and CDR2 (germline): SGHVS, FQNEAQ. Deletions cut 0 bases from V and 2 bases from J, with 14 bases between. This CDR3 has 17 amino acids. The chain's CDR3 is CASSLAPQGGTYNEQFF. In DNA form, the CDR3 reads TGTGCCAGCAGCTTAGCCCCCCAGGGTGGGACCTACAATGAGCAGTTCTTC.

V is TRBV6-6 and J is TRBJ2-7, with 9 bases fitting TRBD1. Trimming removed 6 bases from V and 7 bases from J; junction bases left unmatched: 7. This CDR3 region has 13 residues. Per the germline V gene, CDR1 is MNHNY and CDR2 is SVGAGI (reference sequence). The CDR3 protein is CASRETTGGEQYF. The CDR3 DNA is TGTGCCAGCAGAGAAACGACAGGGGGAGAGCAGTACTTC.

The chain recombines TRBV29-1 with TRBJ1-5; no clear D gene. The CDR3 contains 13 residues. V was cut by 5 bases and J by 4 bases, with 12 bases left in between. Germline-derived CDR1 and CDR2 are SQVTM and ANQGSEA. The CDR3 is CSVQQEPNQPQHF. The CDR3 DNA sequence: TGCAGCGTTCAGCAGGAACCTAATCAGCCCCAGCATTTT.

This clone was counted only a few times. V gene TRBV2 combines with J gene TRBJ2-2; TRBD1 or TRBD2 may be the D gene (5 bases each). CDR3 length: 15 residues. The V end lost 6 bases, the J end lost 3 bases, and 14 bases lay between the germline ends. Germline CDR1 SNHLY, CDR2 FYNNEI. The CDR3 protein is CASRGTSVYTGELFF. The CDR3 DNA is TGTGCCAGCAGGGGGACGTCTGTGTACACCGGGGAGCTGTTTTTT. The entire variable domain, with the rest obtained from reference TRBV2 and TRBJ2-2, is as follows: EPEVTQTPSHQVTQMGQEVILRCVPISNHLYFYWYRQILGQKVEFLVSFYNNEISEKSEIFDDQFSVERPDGSNFTLKIRSTKLEDSAMYFCASRGTSVYTGELFFGEGSRLTVL.

The CDR3 DNA reads TGTGCCAGCAGCTTAGCGGAAAGAGAAGCTTTCTTT. This encodes CASSLAEREAFF. The chain joins TRBV7-2 to TRBJ1-1, with D unclear. Germline loops: CDR1 SGHTA, CDR2 FQGNSA. CDR3 length: 12 residues. The V end was cut by 0 bases, the J end by 8 bases, with 7 bases between.

The chain is built from TRBV2 and TRBJ2-1; D is uncertain. The germline V and J ends were trimmed by 5 bases and 0 bases, with 8 bases remaining between them. The CDR3 sequence is 14 residues long. Germline-derived CDR1 and CDR2 are SNHLY and FYNNEI. CDR3 residues: CASSHPSSYNEQFF. In nucleotides, the CDR3 is TGTGCCAGCAGTCACCCTAGCTCCTACAATGAGCAGTTCTTC.

As concerns this clone: Germline and junction disagree at one end, which may indicate a read error. The V call is TRBV7-7, the J call TRBJ2-2, with 14 bases fitting TRBD2. This CDR3 is built from 17 residues. Germline assignment: CDR1 SSHAT and CDR2 FNYEAQ (reference sequence). This CDR3 reads CASSQGTSGRDTGELFF. CDR3 DNA sequence: TGTGCTAGCAGCCAAGGGACTAGCGGGAGAGACACCGGGGAGCTGTTTTTT. The full variable domain, completed using reference TRBV7-7 and TRBJ2-2, is GAGVSQSPRYKVTKRGQDVTLRCDPISSHATLYWYQQALGQGPEFLTYFNYEAQPDKSGLPSDRFSAERPEGSISTLTIQRTEQRDSAMYRCASSQGTSGRDTGELFFGEGSRLTVL.

By share, this clone ranks as large. This sample also contains other DNA sequences that code for the same CDR3. The J gene is TRBJ2-7, the V gene TRBV19; no clear D. The germline V gene has CDR1 LNHDA and CDR2 SQIVND (reference sequence). The CDR3 spans 13 residues. The V gene lost 3 bases and the J gene lost 3 bases, with 9 bases spanning the gap. In DNA form, the CDR3 reads TGTGCCAGTAGTATCTGGGGAAACTACGAGCAGTACTTC. This translates into CASSIWGNYEQYF.

Concerning this clone itself: A read error may produce the germline difference seen at one junction end. The chain joins TRBV28 to TRBJ2-6, with 7 bases that match TRBD1. The germline V gene has CDR1 MDHEN and CDR2 SYDVKM. The CDR3 is 17 residues long. CDR3 DNA: TGTGCCACCTACAGGACAGGAATAATCTCTGGGGCCAACGACCTGACTTTC. It translates to CATYRTGIISGANDLTF. The full variable domain, its missing parts supplied by reference TRBV28 and TRBJ2-6, is DVKVTQSSRYLVKRTGEKVFLECVQDMDHENMFWYRQDPGLGLRLIYFSYDVKMKEKGDIPEGYSVSREKKERFSLILESASTNQTSMYLCATYRTGIISGANDLTFGAGSRLTVL.

The chain uses TRBV5-5 and TRBJ1-1, with D possibly being TRBD1 (5 bases). Germline CDR1 and CDR2: SGHKS and YYEKEE (reference sequence). Trimming took off 6 bases at V and 0 bases at J, with 15 bases between the two ends. The CDR3 is 15 amino acids. The CDR3 region has the DNA TGTGCCAGCACCCTGGGACCCAACATGAACACTGAAGCTTTCTTT. As protein: CASTLGPNMNTEAFF.

The chain uses TRBV4-3 and TRBJ2-7; TRBD1 agrees at 7 bases. J was trimmed by 3 bases and V by 1 base; bases with no gene match: 9. CDR3 size: 16 residues. Looked up from germline, CDR1 is LGHNA and CDR2 is YSLEER. The CDR3 here is CASSQVIGTDNYEQYF. In nucleotides, the CDR3 is TGCGCCAGCAGCCAAGTTATCGGGACAGACAACTACGAGCAGTACTTC.

The V gene is TRBV6-5, the J gene TRBJ2-7; 9 bases agree with TRBD1. Germline assignment: CDR1 MNHEY and CDR2 SVGAGI. Trimming at V came to 10 bases and at J to 3 bases, leaving 7 bases not matched to a gene. CDR3 length equals 13 residues. The CDR3: CATTGTGLYEQYF. CDR3 DNA: TGTGCCACCACCGGGACAGGGCTCTACGAGCAGTACTTC.

V gene TRBV12-5 combines with J gene TRBJ2-7; 8 bases are shared with TRBD1. The length of the CDR3 is 14 residues. J lost 3 bases, V lost 5 bases, and 6 bases had no gene match. Germline V lookup: CDR1 LGHNT, CDR2 FRNRAP. DNA of the CDR3: TGTGCTAGTGGTAAACAGGGGGGAAGCTACGAGCAGTACTTC. Translated, it gives CASGKQGGSYEQYF. Combining the CDR3 with reference TRBV12-5 and TRBJ2-7 gives the whole variable domain DARVTQTPRHKVTEMGQEVTMRCQPILGHNTVFWYRQTMMQGLELLAYFRNRAPLDDSGMPKDRFSAEMPDATLATLKIQPSEPRDSAVYFCASGKQGGSYEQYFGPGTRLTVT.

The chain combines TRBV4-3 with TRBJ2-2, with 7 bases that match TRBD2. Germline V CDR1 and CDR2: LGHNA, YSLEER. V lost 3 bases, J lost 4 bases, and 5 bases stayed unmatched. The length of the CDR3 is 15 residues. CDR3 nucleotides: TGCGCCAGCAGCCACAATCTAGCGGTCACCGGGGAGCTGTTTTTT. This sequence encodes CASSHNLAVTGELFF.

The chain combines TRBV6-6 with TRBJ2-7; D perhaps matches TRBD2 (5 bases). CDR1 and CDR2 (germline): MNHNY, SVGAGI (reference sequence). Trimming removed 8 bases from V and 4 bases from J, with 15 bases in between. The CDR3 spans 13 residues. The CDR3 loop is CASGKEVLYEQYF. The CDR3 DNA sequence: TGTGCCAGCGGTAAGGAGGTCCTTTACGAGCAGTACTTC.

The chain is built from TRBV29-1 and TRBJ2-7, with a weak D call TRBD2 (5 bases). From germline, CDR1 is SQVTM and CDR2 ANQGSEA. CDR3 size: 14 residues. V was shortened by 4 bases and J by 5 bases, with 18 bases between the two germline ends. CDR3: CSVVPLSGGDEQYF. CDR3 DNA sequence: TGCAGCGTTGTTCCATTGAGCGGAGGAGACGAGCAGTACTTC.

The chain combines TRBV11-3 with TRBJ2-7; D remains ambiguous. Germline lookup yields CDR1 SGHNT and CDR2 YENEEA. This CDR3 is 16 amino acids long. The V end was cut by 5 bases, the J end by 1 base, with 18 bases between. The CDR3 region is CASSPTTRLMSYEQYF. CDR3 nucleotides: TGTGCCAGCAGCCCAACGACCCGCCTGATGTCCTACGAGCAGTACTTC.

The V gene is TRBV2, the J gene TRBJ2-1; D remains ambiguous. The V gene's germline CDR1 is SNHLY and CDR2 FYNNEI. The V end lost 4 bases, the J end lost 4 bases, and 17 bases lay between the germline ends. This CDR3 has 16 amino acids. The CDR3 coding sequence is TGTGCCAGCAGTGCTACTCCTGGCTCCCCATACAATGAGCAGTTCTTC. Translation gives CASSATPGSPYNEQFF.

The chain couples TRBV6-1 to TRBJ2-5, with D tentatively TRBD2 (5 bases). V dropped 1 base and J dropped 4 bases, with 10 bases sitting between them. Germline V gene data show CDR1 as MNHNS and CDR2 as SASEGT. CDR3 length: 14 residues. The CDR3 DNA follows: TGTGCCAGCAGTGAAGAAGAGGGTATAGAGACCCAGTACTTC. It encodes CASSEEEGIETQYF.

The chain has TRBV4-1 and TRBJ2-3, with 11 bases fitting TRBD1. CDR1 MGHRA and CDR2 YSYEKL come from the germline V gene. J lost 3 bases, V lost 3 bases, and 8 bases had no gene match. The CDR3 sequence is 17 residues long. The chain's CDR3 is CASSQNPGTGGTDTQYF. In DNA form, the CDR3 reads TGCGCCAGCAGCCAGAATCCCGGGACAGGGGGAACAGATACGCAGTATTTT.